These 30 T cell receptor beta chains were all obtained from the same sample, sequenced in a study of blood T cell repertoires in COVID-19. Clones were read by immunoSEQ multiplex PCR, and TCRdb kept only the in-frame ones, dropping some. The data contain around 200,000 clones, about four fifths of them seen just once; the ten biggest clones take up approximately 7.1%. The material sequenced was peripheral blood. Receptor source: a human donor in a cohort sampled during active COVID-19.

The CDR3 region is CASSLTTRLYNSPLHF. CDR3 bases: TGTGCCAGCAGCTTAACAACGCGACTCTATAATTCACCCCTCCACTTT. V and J are TRBV7-9 and TRBJ1-6; D not resolved. Germline loops: CDR1 SEHNR, CDR2 FQNEAQ (reference sequence). The length of the CDR3 is 16 residues. Trimming shortened V by 2 bases and J by 3 bases, and 11 bases separated the two germline ends.

This clone was seen only a few times. The chain uses TRBV10-3 and TRBJ1-1, with D possibly being TRBD1 (5 bases). Germline V CDR1 and CDR2: ENHRY, SYGVKD. The CDR3 length is 13 residues. Trimming cost V 2 bases and J 12 bases, with 16 bases left between them. In nucleotides, the CDR3 is TGTGCCATCAGTGAGCCTCGGACAAACCCGACTTTCTTT. Its protein is CAISEPRTNPTFF.

J is TRBJ2-1 and V is TRBV9, with 7 bases matching TRBD2. This CDR3 has 17 amino acids. In germline, CDR1 is SGDLS, CDR2 YYNGEE. Trimming removed 0 bases from V and 6 bases from J; junction bases left unmatched: 12. CDR3 nucleotides: TGTGCCAGCAGCGTAGCAGGGACTACCAGCGGGGTCAATGAGCAGTTCTTC. This encodes CASSVAGTTSGVNEQFF.

This clone was picked up a small number of times. V and J are TRBV7-9 and TRBJ1-1; D gene uncertain. Germline V gives CDR1 SEHNR, CDR2 FQNEAQ (reference sequence). V shed 2 bases and J shed 3 bases, with 10 bases lying between them. The CDR3 covers 14 residues. CDR3 DNA sequence: TGTGCCAGCAGCTTATCGCCGGGTCACACTGAAGCTTTCTTT. This codes for CASSLSPGHTEAFF.

This clone was observed a handful of times. The J gene is TRBJ1-1, the V gene TRBV3-1 (or the pseudogene TRBV3-2); 9 bases line up with TRBD1. The germline CDR1 and CDR2 sequences are LGHDT and YNNKEL (reference sequence). The CDR3 is 14 residues long. The V segment lost 4 bases and the J segment 1 base; nucleotides outside the gene matches: 1. The CDR3 DNA reads as TGTGCCAGCAGCCCGACAGGGGGGAACACTGAAGCTTTCTTT. It translates to CASSPTGGNTEAFF.

The chain uses TRBV2 and TRBJ2-5; TRBD2 agrees at 9 bases. V lost 6 bases and J lost 5; bases outside the gene matches: 7. The CDR3 covers 14 residues. Germline V lookup: CDR1 SNHLY, CDR2 FYNNEI. CDR3 protein: CASRAGLAWETQYF. The CDR3 DNA follows: TGTGCCAGCAGGGCCGGACTAGCGTGGGAGACCCAGTACTTC.

This clone occurred a few times. This sequence joins TRBV5-8 and TRBJ2-7, with D uncertain. Trimming left V 4 bases short and J 6 bases short, with 14 bases between. The CDR3 totals 13 residues. The germline gives CDR1 SGHTS, CDR2 YDEGEE. In DNA, the CDR3 is TGTGCCAGCAGCCCACTTCCCAGGCCCGAGCAGTACTTC. This translates into CASSPLPRPEQYF.

This clone was picked up one time. The chain has TRBV5-5 and TRBJ2-3, with unresolved D. The CDR3 sequence is 13 residues long. V shed 4 bases and J shed 2 bases, with 8 bases lying between them. Germline assignment: CDR1 SGHKS and CDR2 YYEKEE (reference sequence). The CDR3 reads CASSPPSTDTQYF. Written as DNA, the CDR3 is TGTGCCAGCAGCCCCCCTTCCACAGATACGCAGTATTTT.

This chain joins TRBV18 and TRBJ2-7; a possible D gene is TRBD1 (5 bases). Germline CDR1 is KGHSH and CDR2 is LQKENI. Trimming left V 0 bases short and J 3 bases short, with 6 bases between. The CDR3 length is 13 residues. This CDR3 is CASSPPQGYEQYF. For the CDR3, the DNA is TGTGCCAGCTCACCACCTCAGGGCTACGAGCAGTACTTC. The variable domain in full, completed from reference TRBV18 and TRBJ2-7, reads NAGVMQNPRHLVRRRGQEARLRCSPMKGHSHVYWYRQLPEEGLKFMVYLQKENIIDESGMPKERFSAEFPKEGPSILRIQQVVRGDSAAYFCASSPPQGYEQYFGPGTRLTVT.

The chain couples TRBV9 to TRBJ2-2, with a weak D call TRBD2 (6 bases). This CDR3 spans 15 amino acids. Germline V gene lookup returns CDR1 SGDLS and CDR2 YYNGEE. V dropped 0 bases and J dropped 4 bases, with 10 bases sitting between them. The CDR3 DNA follows: TGTGCCAGCAGCGTAGTTAGCGGCGGCACCGGGGAGCTGTTTTTT. Protein: CASSVVSGGTGELFF.

The J gene is TRBJ2-7, the V gene TRBV5-4, with D possibly being TRBD1 (5 bases). The CDR3 is made up of 16 amino acids. The V gene lost 6 bases and the J gene lost 3 bases, with 22 bases spanning the gap. Germline loops: CDR1 SGHNT, CDR2 YYREEE (reference sequence). The CDR3 spells CASTGPSGPLLYEQYF. In nucleotides, the CDR3 is TGTGCCAGCACCGGCCCCTCAGGGCCGCTTCTCTACGAGCAGTACTTC.

This clone appeared a single time. This chain joins TRBV29-1 and TRBJ2-5; D possibly corresponds to TRBD2 (5 bases). The CDR3 extends over 12 amino acids. Germline V CDR1 and CDR2: SQVTM, ANQGSEA. The germline V and J ends were trimmed by 4 bases and 2 bases, with 8 bases remaining between them. The CDR3 loop is CSVARTQETQYF. CDR3 DNA: TGCAGCGTTGCTCGGACTCAAGAGACCCAGTACTTC.

The V gene is TRBV5-4, the J gene TRBJ1-2; a possible D gene is TRBD1 (5 bases). CDR1 and CDR2 (germline): SGHNT, YYREEE (reference sequence). The V gene lost 0 bases and the J gene lost 5 bases, with 11 bases spanning the gap. The CDR3 runs to 14 residues. The CDR3 loop is CASSLEQANYGYTF. DNA of the CDR3: TGTGCCAGCAGCTTGGAACAGGCCAATTATGGCTACACCTTC.

The rearrangement links TRBV6-1 to TRBJ2-1, with 9 bases matching TRBD1. CDR1 is MNHNS and CDR2 is SASEGT in the germline V gene. This CDR3 region has 16 residues. V lost 0 bases, J lost 9 bases, and 9 bases stayed unmatched. The CDR3 nucleotides are TGTGCCAGCAGTGAAGCCGAAGGGACAGGGTGGAGTGAGCAGTTCTTC. Its protein is CASSEAEGTGWSEQFF.

V gene TRBV5-1 combines with J gene TRBJ1-1; D unclear. Germline V gives CDR1 SGHRS, CDR2 YFSETQ. Trimming left V 0 bases short and J 4 bases short, with 13 bases between. The CDR3 length is 15 residues. CDR3 DNA sequence: TGCGCCAGCAGCTTGGACACCTCTCTCCGCACTGAAGCTTTCTTT. Protein: CASSLDTSLRTEAFF.

The rearrangement links TRBV29-1 to TRBJ2-7; D is unclear. The CDR3 loop spans 14 amino acids. Per germline, CDR1 SQVTM and CDR2 ANQGSEA. The V end lost 4 bases, the J end lost 4 bases, and 17 bases lay between the germline ends. The CDR3 protein is CSVVRSDEDYEQYF. CDR3 DNA sequence: TGCAGCGTTGTTCGCAGTGACGAGGATTACGAGCAGTACTTC.

The chain carries TRBV28 and TRBJ2-1, with D perhaps matching TRBD1 (6 bases). The germline V and J ends were trimmed by 5 bases and 15 bases, with 14 bases remaining between them. Germline CDR1 and CDR2: MDHEN and SYDVKM. This CDR3 spans 11 amino acids. This CDR3 is CASSQPQGPFF. CDR3 bases: TGTGCCAGCAGTCAACCGCAGGGGCCGTTCTTC.

In this sample, this clone turned up a few times. V is TRBV4-2 and J is TRBJ1-5, with a weak D call TRBD1 (6 bases). Germline loops: CDR1 LGHNA, CDR2 YNFKEQ. V shed 0 bases and J shed 0 bases, with 15 bases lying between them. This CDR3 contains 18 residues. The CDR3 nucleotides read TGTGCCAGCAGCCAAGATAGGTGGGACACCGATAGCAATCAGCCCCAGCATTTT. It encodes CASSQDRWDTDSNQPQHF.

The chain joins TRBV7-8 to TRBJ1-4; D perhaps matches TRBD1 (6 bases). The CDR3 sequence is 15 residues long. The V end lost 4 bases, the J end lost 7 bases, and 16 bases lay between the germline ends. Germline V gene sequence: CDR1 SGHVS, CDR2 FQNEAQ. The CDR3, as DNA: TGTGCCAGCAGCTCAGAGACAGGTCCTAGTGAAAAACTGTTTTTT. This gives the protein CASSSETGPSEKLFF.

The chain uses TRBV6-6 and TRBJ2-7; 8 bases fit TRBD2. Germline CDR1 MNHNY, CDR2 SVGAGI (reference sequence). Trimming cost V 2 bases and J 7 bases; bases outside gene matches: 7. The CDR3 sequence is 14 residues long. The CDR3: CASSYGGGLGEQYF. The CDR3 DNA is TGTGCCAGCAGTTACGGCGGGGGGCTGGGGGAGCAGTACTTC.

The chain employs TRBV24-1 and TRBJ2-7, with 9 bases identical to TRBD1. Looked up from germline, CDR1 is KGHDR and CDR2 is SFDVKD. The V and J ends lost 7 bases and 5 bases, in that order; junction bases with no gene match: 11. The CDR3 is 15 amino acids. The CDR3 DNA is TGTGCCACCAGCGGTACCGGGACAGGGCACCACGAGCAGTACTTC. It yields the protein CATSGTGTGHHEQYF.

The chain couples TRBV19 to TRBJ1-5; TRBD1 matches at 7 bases. The CDR3 is 14 amino acids. V lost 7 bases to trimming and J lost 5 bases; unmatched junction nucleotides: 8. Looked up from germline, CDR1 is LNHDA and CDR2 is SQIVND (reference sequence). In DNA form, the CDR3 reads TGTGCCAGTACGTCAGGGGGAGACTATCAGCCCCAGCATTTT. The encoded protein is CASTSGGDYQPQHF. The full variable domain, rest sourced from reference TRBV19 and TRBJ1-5, is DGGITQSPKYLFRKEGQNVTLSCEQNLNHDAMYWYRQDPGQGLRLIYYSQIVNDFQKGDIAEGYSVSREKKESFPLTVTSAQKNPTAFYLCASTSGGDYQPQHFGDGTRLSIL.

This clone was seen just once. The chain couples TRBV6-6 to TRBJ2-1; TRBD2 matches 10 bases. The ends lost 4 bases at V and 5 bases at J; junction bases unmatched: 5. CDR3 size: 15 residues. CDR1 is MNHNY, CDR2 SVGAGI, per germline (reference sequence). The CDR3 is CASSLLAGDNNEQFF. The CDR3 region has the DNA TGTGCCAGCAGTTTGCTAGCGGGGGACAACAATGAGCAGTTCTTC.

This chain uses TRBV28 with TRBJ1-6, with D perhaps matching TRBD1 (5 bases). CDR1 and CDR2 (germline): MDHEN, SYDVKM. This CDR3 is built from 13 residues. Trimming left V 11 bases short and J 7 bases short, with 15 bases between. This CDR3 reads CACGYRRNSPLHF. DNA of the CDR3: TGTGCCTGCGGTTACAGGCGGAATTCACCCCTCCACTTT.

The chain employs TRBV9 and TRBJ1-4; 8 positions match TRBD1. This CDR3 is built from 17 residues. Germline V CDR1 and CDR2: SGDLS, YYNGEE. The J segment lost 0 bases and the V segment lost 4 bases, leaving 8 bases of the junction unmatched. CDR3 bases: TGTGCCAGCAGCTCTGGGACAGGCCTTGCAACTAATGAAAAACTGTTTTTT. As protein: CASSSGTGLATNEKLFF.

This clone was detected a few times. V gene TRBV6-6 combines with J gene TRBJ2-7; TRBD1 is a possible D gene (6 bases). V was trimmed by 6 bases and J by 1 base, leaving 10 bases between them. The CDR3 runs 13 residues. Germline loops: CDR1 MNHNY, CDR2 SVGAGI (reference sequence). The CDR3 is CASRTGPSYEQYF. CDR3 bases: TGTGCCAGCAGGACAGGTCCGTCCTACGAGCAGTACTTC.

The V gene is TRBV9, the J gene TRBJ1-1; tentative D call: TRBD1 (6 bases). CDR1 and CDR2 (germline): SGDLS, YYNGEE. This CDR3 has 16 residues. The ends were cut back, 4 bases at V and 1 base at J, with 17 bases in the middle. As DNA, the CDR3 is TGTGCCAGCAGCACCCCGGGACACCCAGAGAACACTGAAGCTTTCTTT. This codes for CASSTPGHPENTEAFF.

This clone was counted a single time. The chain uses TRBV11-2 and TRBJ2-1; D uncertain. This CDR3 has 14 amino acids. CDR1 SGHAT and CDR2 FQNNGV come from the germline V gene. Trimming cost V 5 bases and J 4 bases, with 12 bases left between them. The CDR3 reads CASSPVGRYNEQFF. The CDR3 DNA is TGTGCCAGCAGCCCAGTGGGCAGATACAATGAGCAGTTCTTC.

The V gene is TRBV5-1, the J gene TRBJ2-7, with 14 bases fitting TRBD2. V was pared by 3 bases and J by 11 bases, with 4 bases of the junction left unmatched. Germline values: CDR1 SGHRS, CDR2 YFSETQ. The CDR3 loop spans 13 amino acids. CDR3 DNA sequence: TGCGCCAGCAGCTCGGGACTAGCGGGGGAGGAGTACTTC. As protein: CASSSGLAGEEYF. Combining the CDR3 with reference TRBV5-1 and TRBJ2-7 gives the whole variable domain KAGVTQTPRYLIKTRGQQVTLSCSPISGHRSVSWYQQTPGQGLQFLFEYFSETQRNKGNFPGRFSGRQFSNSRSEMNVSTLELGDSALYLCASSSGLAGEEYFGPGTRLTVT.

The chain uses TRBV20-1 and TRBJ2-7; perhaps TRBD2 as D (5 bases). Trimming shortened V by 3 bases and J by 2 bases, and 8 bases separated the two germline ends. The V gene's germline CDR1 is DFQATT and CDR2 SNEGSKA (reference sequence). This CDR3 region has 12 residues. CDR3 protein: CSASGGTYEQYF. DNA of the CDR3: TGCAGTGCTAGTGGAGGCACCTACGAGCAGTACTTC.